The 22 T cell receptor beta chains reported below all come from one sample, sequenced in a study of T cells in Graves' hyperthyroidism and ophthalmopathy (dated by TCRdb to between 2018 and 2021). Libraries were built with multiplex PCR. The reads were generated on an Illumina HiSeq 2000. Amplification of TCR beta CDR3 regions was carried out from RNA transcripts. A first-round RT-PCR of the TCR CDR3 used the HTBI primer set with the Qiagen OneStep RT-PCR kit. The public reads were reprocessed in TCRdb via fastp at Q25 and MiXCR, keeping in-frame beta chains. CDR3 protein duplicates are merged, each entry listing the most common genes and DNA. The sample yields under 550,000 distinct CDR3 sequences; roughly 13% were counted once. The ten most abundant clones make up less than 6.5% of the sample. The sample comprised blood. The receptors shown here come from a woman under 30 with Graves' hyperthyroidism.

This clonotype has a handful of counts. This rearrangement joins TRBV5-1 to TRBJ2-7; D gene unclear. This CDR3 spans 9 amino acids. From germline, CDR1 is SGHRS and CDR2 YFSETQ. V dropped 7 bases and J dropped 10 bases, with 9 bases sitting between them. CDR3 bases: TGCGCCAGCTCCAAGAGCCAGTACTTC. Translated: CASSKSQYF. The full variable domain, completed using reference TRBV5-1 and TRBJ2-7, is KAGVTQTPRYLIKTRGQQVTLSCSPISGHRSVSWYQQTPGQGLQFLFEYFSETQRNKGNFPGRFSGRQFSNSRSEMNVSTLELGDSALYLCASSKSQYFGPGTRLTVT.

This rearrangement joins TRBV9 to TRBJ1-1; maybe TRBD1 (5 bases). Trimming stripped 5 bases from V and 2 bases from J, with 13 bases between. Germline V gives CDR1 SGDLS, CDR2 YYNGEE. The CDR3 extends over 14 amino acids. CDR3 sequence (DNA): TGTGCCAGCAGTTTAGGGGAGATTAACACTGAAGCTTTCTTT. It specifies CASSLGEINTEAFF.

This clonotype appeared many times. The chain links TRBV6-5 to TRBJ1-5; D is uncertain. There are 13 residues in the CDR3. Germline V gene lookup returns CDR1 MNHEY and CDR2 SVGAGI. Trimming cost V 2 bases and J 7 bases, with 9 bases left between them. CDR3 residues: CASSYISGQPQHF. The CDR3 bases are TGTGCCAGCAGTTACATCTCAGGCCAGCCCCAGCATTTT.

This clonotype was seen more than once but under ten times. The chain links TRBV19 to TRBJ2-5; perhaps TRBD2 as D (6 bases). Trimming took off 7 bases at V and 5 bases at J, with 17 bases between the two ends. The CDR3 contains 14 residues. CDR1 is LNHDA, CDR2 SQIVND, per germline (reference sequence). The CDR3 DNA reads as TGTGCCAGTACCCTTAGCGGAGAGGGGGAGACCCAGTACTTC. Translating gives CASTLSGEGETQYF.

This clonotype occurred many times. In DNA, the CDR3 is TGTGCCAGCAGCCCAAGTAGGGGGATGTACGAGCAGTACTTC. This gives the protein CASSPSRGMYEQYF. This chain uses TRBV3-1 with TRBJ2-7, with D possibly matching TRBD1 (6 bases). The germline V gene has CDR1 LGHDT and CDR2 YNNKEL (reference sequence). The CDR3 has 14 residues. The V end lost 4 bases, the J end lost 4 bases, and 14 bases lay between the germline ends.

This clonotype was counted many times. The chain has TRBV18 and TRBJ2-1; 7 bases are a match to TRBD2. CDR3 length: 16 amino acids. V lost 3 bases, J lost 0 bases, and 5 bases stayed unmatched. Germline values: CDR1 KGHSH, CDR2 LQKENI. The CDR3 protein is CASSPRRDYSYNEQFF. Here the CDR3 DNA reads TGTGCCAGCTCACCTCGTCGGGACTACTCCTACAATGAGCAGTTCTTC.

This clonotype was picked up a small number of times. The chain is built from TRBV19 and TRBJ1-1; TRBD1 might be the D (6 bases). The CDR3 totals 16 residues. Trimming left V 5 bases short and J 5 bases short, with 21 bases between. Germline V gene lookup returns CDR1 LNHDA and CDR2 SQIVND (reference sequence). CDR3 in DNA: TGTGCCAGTAGTGAGGCACAGGGTCTATTTTCAACTGAAGCTTTCTTT. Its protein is CASSEAQGLFSTEAFF. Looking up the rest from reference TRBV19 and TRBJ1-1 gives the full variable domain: DGGITQSPKYLFRKEGQNVTLSCEQNLNHDAMYWYRQDPGQGLRLIYYSQIVNDFQKGDIAEGYSVSREKKESFPLTVTSAQKNPTAFYLCASSEAQGLFSTEAFFGQGTRLTVV.

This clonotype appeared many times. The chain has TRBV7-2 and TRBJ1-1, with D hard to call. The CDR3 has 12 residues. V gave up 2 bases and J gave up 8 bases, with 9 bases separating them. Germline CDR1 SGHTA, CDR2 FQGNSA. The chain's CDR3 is CASSLRVAEAFF. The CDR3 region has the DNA TGTGCCAGCAGCTTAAGAGTCGCAGAAGCTTTCTTT. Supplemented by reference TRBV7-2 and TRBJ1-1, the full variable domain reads GAGVSQSPSNKVTEKGKDVELRCDPISGHTALYWYRQSLGQGLEFLIYFQGNSAPDKSGLPSDRFSAERTGGSVSTLTIQRTQQEDSAVYLCASSLRVAEAFFGQGTRLTVV.

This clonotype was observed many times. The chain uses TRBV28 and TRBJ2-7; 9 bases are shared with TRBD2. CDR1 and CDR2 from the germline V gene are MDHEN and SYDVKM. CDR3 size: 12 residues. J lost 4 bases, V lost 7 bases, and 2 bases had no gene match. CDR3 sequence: CASTSGMYEQYF. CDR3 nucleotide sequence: TGTGCCAGCACTAGCGGGATGTACGAGCAGTACTTC.

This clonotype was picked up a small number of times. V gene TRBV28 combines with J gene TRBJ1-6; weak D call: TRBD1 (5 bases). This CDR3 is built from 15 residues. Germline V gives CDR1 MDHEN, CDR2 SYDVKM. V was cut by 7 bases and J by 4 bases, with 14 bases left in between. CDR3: CASNYPGQYNSPLHF. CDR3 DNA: TGTGCCAGCAACTACCCGGGGCAGTATAATTCACCCCTCCACTTT.

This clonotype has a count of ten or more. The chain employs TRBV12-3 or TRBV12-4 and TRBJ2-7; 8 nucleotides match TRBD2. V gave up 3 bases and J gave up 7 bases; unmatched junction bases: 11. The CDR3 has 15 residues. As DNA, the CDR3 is TGTGCCAGCAGTTTGAGCGGGAGAAAACCGGGGGAGCAGTACTTC. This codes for CASSLSGRKPGEQYF.

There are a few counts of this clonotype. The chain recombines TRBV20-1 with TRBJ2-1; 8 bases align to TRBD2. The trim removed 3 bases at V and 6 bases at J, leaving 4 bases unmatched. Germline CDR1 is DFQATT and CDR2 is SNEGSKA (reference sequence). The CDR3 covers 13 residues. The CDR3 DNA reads TGCAGTGCTAGCCCCGGGAGGGCCAATGAGCAGTTCTTC. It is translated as CSASPGRANEQFF.

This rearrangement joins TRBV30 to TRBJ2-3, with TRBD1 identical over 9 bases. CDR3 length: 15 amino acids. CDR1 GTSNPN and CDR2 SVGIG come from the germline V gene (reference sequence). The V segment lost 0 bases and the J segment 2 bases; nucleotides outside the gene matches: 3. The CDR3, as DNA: TGTGCCTGGAGTGTAACAGGGGGCAACACAGATACGCAGTATTTT. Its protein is CAWSVTGGNTDTQYF. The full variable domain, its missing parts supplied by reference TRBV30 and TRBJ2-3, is SQTIHQWPATLVQPVGSPLSLECTVEGTSNPNLYWYRQAAGRGLQLLFYSVGIGQISSEVPQNLSASRPQDRQFILSSKKLLLSDSGFYLCAWSVTGGNTDTQYFGPGTRLTVL.

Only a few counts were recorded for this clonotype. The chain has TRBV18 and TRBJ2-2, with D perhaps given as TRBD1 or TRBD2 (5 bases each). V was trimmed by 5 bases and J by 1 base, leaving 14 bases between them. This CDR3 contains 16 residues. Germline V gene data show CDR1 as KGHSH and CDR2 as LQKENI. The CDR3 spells CASSGAGTVNTGELFF. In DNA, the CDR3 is TGTGCCAGCTCAGGAGCCGGGACGGTGAACACCGGGGAGCTGTTTTTT.

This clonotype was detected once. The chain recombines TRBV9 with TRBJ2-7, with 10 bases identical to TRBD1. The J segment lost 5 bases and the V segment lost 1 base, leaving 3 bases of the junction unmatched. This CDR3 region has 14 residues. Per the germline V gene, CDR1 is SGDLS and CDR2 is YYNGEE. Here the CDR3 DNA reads TGTGCCAGCAGCGTATCGACAGGGGGCGACGAGCAGTACTTC. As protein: CASSVSTGGDEQYF.

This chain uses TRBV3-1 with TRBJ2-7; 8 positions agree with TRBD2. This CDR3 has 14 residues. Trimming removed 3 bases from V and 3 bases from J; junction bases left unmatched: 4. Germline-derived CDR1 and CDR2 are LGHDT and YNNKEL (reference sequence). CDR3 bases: TGTGCCAGCAGCCAGCGGGGGGCCCACTACGAGCAGTACTTC. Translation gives CASSQRGAHYEQYF.

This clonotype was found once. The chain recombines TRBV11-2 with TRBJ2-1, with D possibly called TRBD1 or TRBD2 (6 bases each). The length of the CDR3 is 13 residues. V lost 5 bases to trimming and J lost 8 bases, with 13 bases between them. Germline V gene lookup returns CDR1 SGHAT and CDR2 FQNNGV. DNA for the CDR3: TGTGCCAGCAGCCACCGGGGGCCGCATGAGCAGTTCTTC. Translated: CASSHRGPHEQFF.

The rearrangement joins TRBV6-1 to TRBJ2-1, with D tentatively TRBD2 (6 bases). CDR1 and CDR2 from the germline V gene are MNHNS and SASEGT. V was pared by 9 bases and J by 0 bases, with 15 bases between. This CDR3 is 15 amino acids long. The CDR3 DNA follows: TGTGCCAGACATGGGGCGGGAATCTCCTACAATGAGCAGTTCTTC. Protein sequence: CARHGAGISYNEQFF.

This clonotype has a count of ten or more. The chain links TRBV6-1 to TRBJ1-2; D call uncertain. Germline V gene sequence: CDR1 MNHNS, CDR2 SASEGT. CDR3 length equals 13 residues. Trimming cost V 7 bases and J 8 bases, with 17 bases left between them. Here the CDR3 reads CASTIPPEGGYTF. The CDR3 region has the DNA TGTGCCAGCACCATCCCCCCAGAAGGCGGCTACACCTTC.

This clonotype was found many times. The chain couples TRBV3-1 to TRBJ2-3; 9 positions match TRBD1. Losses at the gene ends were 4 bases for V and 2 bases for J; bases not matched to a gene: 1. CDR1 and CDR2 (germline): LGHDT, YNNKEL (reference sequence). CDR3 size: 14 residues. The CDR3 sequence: CASSRDRDTDTQYF. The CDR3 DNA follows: TGTGCCAGCAGCCGGGACAGGGACACAGATACGCAGTATTTT.

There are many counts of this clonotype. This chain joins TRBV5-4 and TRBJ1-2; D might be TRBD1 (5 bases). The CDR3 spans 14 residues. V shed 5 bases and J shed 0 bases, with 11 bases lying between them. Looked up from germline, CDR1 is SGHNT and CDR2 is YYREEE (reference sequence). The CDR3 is CASRAVGANYGYTF. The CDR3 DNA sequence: TGTGCCAGCAGGGCTGTGGGGGCTAACTATGGCTACACCTTC.

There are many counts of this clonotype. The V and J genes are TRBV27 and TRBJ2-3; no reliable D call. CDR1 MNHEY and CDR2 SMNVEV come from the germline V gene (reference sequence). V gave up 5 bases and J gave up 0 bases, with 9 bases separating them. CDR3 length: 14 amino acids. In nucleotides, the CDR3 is TGTGCCAGCAGTCCACGACTGAGCACAGATACGCAGTATTTT. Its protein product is CASSPRLSTDTQYF.